This T cell receptor beta chain is drawn from a study of T-cell reconstitution after alpha-beta-depleted transplantation in children. The CDR3 totals 13 residues. Germline assignment: CDR1 SGHRS and CDR2 YFSETQ. This clonotype came up many times. The junction and the germline gene differ at one end; a read error may be behind it. Using unique molecular identifiers, the investigators prepared the TCRbeta library. TCRdb passed the PCR reads through MiXCR, listing each CDR3 protein once. The sample consists of 450,000 to 600,000 distinct CDR3 sequences, approximately 16% of them appearing once. The clonotype was recovered from a human donor who donated a stem cell graft to a child with acute lymphoblastic leukemia. The material was PBMCs from the stem cell graft donor, obtained from the stem cell graft. The V call is TRBV5-1, the J call TRBJ2-7; D ambiguous. The CDR3 protein is CASRTSGTYEQYF. In nucleotides, the CDR3 is TGTGCCAGCAGAACATCCGGCACCTACGAGCAGTACTTC.